Listed here is a single T cell receptor beta chain. Its target is unknown. The sample originates from a study of CD8 T cells in Susac syndrome. Findings and limits, study-wide: As the study acknowledged, the number of individuals in its TCR sequencing and HLA analysis was relatively small.

The RNA, about 0.45 to 1 ug, was put through reverse transcription using random hexamers. The immunoSEQ assay covered 54 Vbeta and 13 Jbeta segments for CDR3. One entry per CDR3 protein results from TCRdb running MiXCR on the immunoSEQ multiplex PCR reads. Of around 150,000 distinct CDR3 sequences in the sample, approximately 93% were seen once. CD8+ and CD4+ T cells taken from blood had their TCR beta sequenced. Those who served as multiple sclerosis controls were treatment-naive patients with stable or active relapsing-remitting disease. The sequence was obtained from a human donor with multiple sclerosis. What was sequenced was CD4+ T cells from PBMCs.

CDR3 coding DNA: TGTGCCAGCAGTAGAACTAGCGGGAGTAGTAATGAGCAGTTCTTC. This sequence encodes CASSRTSGSSNEQFF. The rearrangement joins TRBV12-3 or TRBV12-4 to TRBJ2-1; 11 bases are a match to TRBD2. This CDR3 region has 15 residues. Losses at the gene ends were 5 bases for V and 7 bases for J; bases not matched to a gene: 7.